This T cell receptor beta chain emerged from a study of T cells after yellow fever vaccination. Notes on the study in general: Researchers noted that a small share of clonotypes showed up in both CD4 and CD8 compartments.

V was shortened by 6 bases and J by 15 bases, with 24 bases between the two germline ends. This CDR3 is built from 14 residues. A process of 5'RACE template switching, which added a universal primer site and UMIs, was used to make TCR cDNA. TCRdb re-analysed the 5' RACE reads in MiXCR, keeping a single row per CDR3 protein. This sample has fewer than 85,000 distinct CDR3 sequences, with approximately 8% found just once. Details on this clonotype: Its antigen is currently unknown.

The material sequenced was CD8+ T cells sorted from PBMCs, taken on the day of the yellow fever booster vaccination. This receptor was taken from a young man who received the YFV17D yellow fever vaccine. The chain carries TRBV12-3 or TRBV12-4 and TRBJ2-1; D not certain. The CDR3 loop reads CASRLSTGHAVPFF. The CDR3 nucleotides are TGTGCCAGCAGATTAAGTACGGGCCACGCGGTGCCGTTCTTC.